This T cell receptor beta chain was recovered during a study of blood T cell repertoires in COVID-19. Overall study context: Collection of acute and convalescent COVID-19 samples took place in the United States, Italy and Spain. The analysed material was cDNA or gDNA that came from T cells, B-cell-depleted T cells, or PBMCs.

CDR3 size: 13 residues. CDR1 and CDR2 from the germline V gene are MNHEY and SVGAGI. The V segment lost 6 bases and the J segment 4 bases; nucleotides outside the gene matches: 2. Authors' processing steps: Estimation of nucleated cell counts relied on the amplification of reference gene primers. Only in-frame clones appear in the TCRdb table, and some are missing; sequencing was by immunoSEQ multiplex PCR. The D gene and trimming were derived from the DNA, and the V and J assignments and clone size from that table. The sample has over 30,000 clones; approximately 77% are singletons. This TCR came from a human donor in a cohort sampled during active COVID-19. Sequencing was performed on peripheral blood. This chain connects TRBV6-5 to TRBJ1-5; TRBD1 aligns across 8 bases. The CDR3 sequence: CASSRQGNQPQHF. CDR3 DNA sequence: TGTGCCAGCAGCCGACAGGGGAATCAGCCCCAGCATTTT.